This record covers a single TCR beta chain. This clone showed up just a few times. Its binding antigen is unknown. The input lacks base qualities; no much larger clone sits a single base away. From a lookup of the germline V gene (reference sequence), CDR1 and CDR2 are MNHEY and SMNVEV. The cysteine opens and the phenylalanine closes a CDR3 of 12 amino acids. CDR3 DNA only is kept here, 36 bases in frame from base 1. V was cut back by 7 bases and J by 8 bases, leaving a gap of 12 bases between them. TRB CDR3 regions were amplified from genomic DNA with the immunoSEQ two-step, bias-controlled multiplex PCR assay. Sequencing of CDR3 libraries was carried out on an Illumina NextSeq 500. Under the source paper's analysis protocol: The immunoSEQ Analyzer platform handled the initial alignment and bioinformatics, which included bias normalization against synthetic CDR3 analogs. Annotation of V, D and J genes followed the definitions in the IMGT database. Further TRBV analyses used VDJtools version 1.1.10 and the R package tcR version 2.2.1.11 with default settings. GLIPH analysis was done using default settings in version 1.0. In CDR3 sequences with at least 5 reads, significant changes in clonotype frequency were tested by a 2-sided binomial test with Benjamini-Hochberg correction (alpha = 0.01). Entries here come from immuneACCESS through TCRdb and include only in-frame sequences with V and J called. Some clones fail to appear in such tables; in the studies checked, an unresolved V gene covers under half of the shortfall, and the cause of the remainder is unknown. That table supplies the V and J calls and clone size; D and trimming were determined from the DNA. In all, the sample holds 45,000 to 60,000 clones, and over 90% of those were seen once. The leading ten clones occupy 3.1% of the sample.

These data originate in a study of T cell therapy after organ transplantation (dated by TCRdb to between 2017 and 2020). The study in broad terms: Therapy products were autologous CMV-specific T cells expanded in vitro for two to three weeks with a peptide pool of 30 HLA class I and II CMV epitopes. Patients were given up to 6 doses of T cells at 2-week intervals and were followed for over 25 weeks after finishing therapy. Of the 10 or so patients, eight were classified as clinical responders and two were classified as nonresponders. Patients received a median of 1.92 x 10^8 CMV-specific T cells across 2 to 6 intravenous infusions. An open-label phase I trial of autologous CMV-specific adoptive T cell therapy in solid-organ transplant recipients was the basis for the study, which was a follow-up TRBV repertoire analysis. Pretherapy peripheral blood samples were collected before T cell therapy was commenced. Long-term post-therapy samples were obtainable from only about 75% of the 10 patients.

The full study reports these points: Before therapy, nonresponders had marked clonal expansions, and their repertoires changed minimally after therapy. The fold change in CD8 clonality after therapy was inversely correlated with pretherapy clonality, which suggests that less biased repertoires were more open to remodeling. Reduced sample coverage from poor CD8+ T cell yield may be reflected in the few expansions detected in nonresponders. Post-therapy reconstitution appeared to include both transferred clonotypes and endogenous clonotypes not detected in the therapy products. The small cohort prevented assessing confounders such as concurrent antirejection and antiviral medications.

The intended sense of this specimen's time point label: before start of T cell therapy. Solid-organ transplant recipients with drug-resistant/recurrent cytomegalovirus were included as patients. Nine to ten trial participants were selected for repertoire analysis based on availability of post-therapy peripheral blood mononuclear cells. Viable CD3+CD8+CD4- lymphocytes were isolated from PBMCs by sorting on a BD FACSAria III. Genomic DNA was extracted from sorted cells with the Qiagen DNeasy Kit. This chain joins TRBV27 to TRBJ2-1, with no D gene named confidently. Here the sequenced sample was CD8+ T cells from blood, taken before autologous CMV-specific T cell therapy. This TCR was sampled from a human patient who had received a solid organ transplant and had CMV disease. In nucleotide form, the sequence is TGTGCCAGCATCGATTTGTCCTATGAGCAGTTCTTC. The encoded protein is CASIDLSYEQFF.